This T cell receptor beta chain originates from a study of CD8+ T cells in alopecia areata. Whole-study results and caveats: Mice gave a clearer picture of TCR sharing than patients did, possibly for HLA-related reasons.

Isolated RNA was reverse transcribed into cDNA used as the sequencing template. Generated by immunoSEQ multiplex PCR, the TCRdb table keeps only in-frame clones and is missing some. Of 120,000 or so clones in the sample, approximately 47% were seen once. Germline V gene sequence: CDR1 MDHEN, CDR2 SYDVKM. V lost 5 bases, J lost 3 bases, and 7 bases lay in between. This CDR3 comprises 12 residues. Investigators sorted PBMCs to obtain both CD4+ and CD8+ T cells. This clone has only a few counts. The antigen remains undetermined. The chain is built from TRBV28 and TRBJ2-5; D gene uncertain. The TCR sequence derives from a human donor with alopecia areata. Sequenced input: NKG2D-low CD8+ T cells sorted from blood. The DNA for the CDR3 is TGTGCCAGCAGTCCGCCGGAAGAGACCCAGTACTTC. Translation gives CASSPPEETQYF.